These T cell receptor beta chains were read from a single sample in a study of cytomegalovirus exposure and HLA in healthy donors. The data were produced by immunoSEQ multiplex PCR, yet TCRdb's version contains in-frame clones alone and is incomplete. The sample carries around 190,000 clones, 80% recorded once. The sequencing sample was made of PBMCs. All receptors derive from a man aged 40-50 years in good health and CMV-seronegative. Each CDR3 is given with its conserved first and last residue. D genes are given only for firm matches. Clone size is shown for a subset of rows, as once, few, many or a class of expanded clone.

J: TRBJ2-1; size: NA; D: NA; V: TRBV5-1; DNA: NA; CDR3: CASSLWATGTGRFF
J: TRBJ2-7; size: NA; D: TRBD1; V: TRBV9; DNA: TGTGCCAGCAGCGTAAACCAGGGGGAAACCTACGAGCAGTACTTC; CDR3: CASSVNQGETYEQYF
J: TRBJ1-4; size: NA; D: NA; V: TRBV5-4; DNA: TGTGCCAGCAGCTTAGGCCCGCCAGGGGCCAATAATGAAAAACTGTTTTTT; CDR3: CASSLGPPGANNEKLFF
J: TRBJ2-5; size: NA; D: NA; V: TRBV13; DNA: TGTGCCAGCAGCTTAGATGTTTCTGAGACCCAGTACTTC; CDR3: CASSLDVSETQYF
J: TRBJ1-5; size: NA; D: TRBD1; V: TRBV27; DNA: TGTGCCAGCAGTCCCCGGGACAGGGGGTGGTATCAGCCCCAGCATTTT; CDR3: CASSPRDRGWYQPQHF
J: TRBJ1-3; size: NA; D: NA; V: TRBV13; DNA: TGTGCCAGCAGCTTAGGCCTTCTCCGTAGCTCTGGAAACACCATATATTTT; CDR3: CASSLGLLRSSGNTIYF
J: TRBJ2-7; size: NA; D: NA; V: TRBV6-6; DNA: TGTGCCAGCCGACTGTCGGCCGCGTCCTACGAGCAGTACTTC; CDR3: CASRLSAASYEQYF
J: TRBJ2-3; size: NA; D: NA; V: TRBV5-1; DNA: TGCGCCAGCAGCTTGTGGGGGGGCGGAAGCACAGATACGCAGTATTTT; CDR3: CASSLWGGGSTDTQYF
J: TRBJ2-5; size: NA; D: NA; V: TRBV7-7; DNA: TGTGCCAGCAGCTTAGCCCAAGGGGGGGGCCGGGAGACCCAGTACTTC; CDR3: CASSLAQGGGRETQYF
J: TRBJ2-2; size: NA; D: TRBD2; V: TRBV5-1; DNA: TGCGCCAGCCGGGACAGCACGGGACTAGCGGCCCAGGGGGAGCTGTTTTTT; CDR3: CASRDSTGLAAQGELFF
J: TRBJ2-2; size: NA; D: TRBD1; V: TRBV6-4; DNA: TGTGCCAGCAGTGAGACCGGGACAGGGCGAACCGGGGAGCTGTTTTTT; CDR3: CASSETGTGRTGELFF
J: TRBJ2-7; size: NA; D: TRBD1; V: TRBV19; DNA: TGTGCCAGTAGTCTAACCGGGACAGGCTCCTACGAGCAGTACTTC; CDR3: CASSLTGTGSYEQYF
J: TRBJ1-1; size: NA; D: TRBD1; V: TRBV9; DNA: TGTGCCAGCAGCTTCGGGACAGGGATGAACACTGAAGCTTTCTTT; CDR3: CASSFGTGMNTEAFF
J: TRBJ2-3; size: NA; D: TRBD2; V: TRBV7-2; DNA: TGTGCCAGCAGCTTAGACGGCGGGGGGTTTCCCACAGATACGCAGTATTTT; CDR3: CASSLDGGGFPTDTQYF
J: TRBJ2-3; size: NA; D: NA; V: TRBV5-8; DNA: TGTGCCACCAGCCATCGAGTGTTTGGCACAGATACGCAGTATTTT; CDR3: CATSHRVFGTDTQYF
J: TRBJ1-1; size: NA; D: NA; V: TRBV6-6; DNA: TGTGCCAGCAGTTACGGCCAGGTACGGACTGAAGCTTTCTTT; CDR3: CASSYGQVRTEAFF
J: TRBJ1-5; size: NA; D: NA; V: TRBV18; DNA: TGTGCCAGCTCACCGACAGGAGTTAGCAATCAGCCCCAGCATTTT; CDR3: CASSPTGVSNQPQHF
J: TRBJ2-1; size: NA; D: NA; V: TRBV30; DNA: TGTGCCTGGAGTGACGATCGCCCCCGGTCCTACAATGAGCAGTTCTTC; CDR3: CAWSDDRPRSYNEQFF
J: TRBJ1-1; size: few; D: NA; V: TRBV6-5; DNA: TGTGCCAGCTGGTACGGCAGCGACAACACTGAAGCTTTCTTT; CDR3: CASWYGSDNTEAFF
J: TRBJ2-7; size: NA; D: TRBD2; V: TRBV28; DNA: TGTGCCAGCATGGGACTAGCCTACGAGCAGTACTTC; CDR3: CASMGLAYEQYF
J: TRBJ2-7; size: once; D: TRBD2; V: TRBV18; DNA: TGTGCCAGCTCTCCCACCATAGGAGCGGGGGCGTCCTACGAGCAGTACTTC; CDR3: CASSPTIGAGASYEQYF
J: TRBJ1-6; size: NA; D: TRBD1; V: TRBV9; DNA: TGTGCCAGCAGCGGCCCACAGGGGCGCCCTCTTGGATCACCCCTCCACTTT; CDR3: CASSGPQGRPLGSPLHF
J: TRBJ1-5; size: once; D: TRBD1; V: TRBV19; DNA: TGTGCCAGTAGTATGACAGGGGGCGGGGCGAGCAATCAGCCCCAGCATTTT; CDR3: CASSMTGGGASNQPQHF
J: TRBJ1-5; size: NA; D: NA; V: TRBV2; DNA: TGTGCCAGCCAACAGGGCGGGAATCAGCCCCAGCATTTT; CDR3: CASQQGGNQPQHF
J: TRBJ1-4; size: NA; D: TRBD1; V: TRBV15; DNA: TGTGCCACCAGCAGAGAAACAGGGGCCCGGAATGAAAAACTGTTTTTT; CDR3: CATSRETGARNEKLFF
J: TRBJ2-5; size: NA; D: TRBD2; V: TRBV5-1; DNA: TGCGCCAGCAGTCTGACTCCGACTAGCGGGGAAGAGACCCAGTACTTC; CDR3: CASSLTPTSGEETQYF
J: TRBJ1-2; size: NA; D: NA; V: TRBV10-3; DNA: TGTGCCATCAGTGAGTCTGGAGGTGGCTACACCTTC; CDR3: CAISESGGGYTF
J: TRBJ2-2; size: NA; D: NA; V: TRBV7-9; DNA: TGTGCCAGCACGCGGCCCGCCGGGGAGCTGTTTTTT; CDR3: CASTRPAGELFF
J: TRBJ2-3; size: NA; D: NA; V: TRBV20-1; DNA: TGCAGTGCCGCCAAGCATGATACGCAGTATTTT; CDR3: CSAAKHDTQYF
J: TRBJ2-1; size: few; D: TRBD1; V: TRBV5-6; DNA: TGTGCCAGCAGCTCGGGACAGGGAGGAGCGCGTGAGCAGTTCTTC; CDR3: CASSSGQGGAREQFF
J: TRBJ2-7; size: few; D: NA; V: TRBV6-6; DNA: TGTGCCAGCAGTTACTCGACACAGAAAGGCGACTACGAGCAGTACTTC; CDR3: CASSYSTQKGDYEQYF
J: TRBJ2-2; size: NA; D: TRBD2; V: TRBV9; DNA: TGTGCCAGCAGCGTAGGGACTAGCGGAACCGGGGAGCTGTTTTTT; CDR3: CASSVGTSGTGELFF
J: TRBJ1-3; size: NA; D: TRBD1; V: TRBV29-1; DNA: TGCAGCGTTGAAGAAGGACAGGGGCCGGGAAACACCATATATTTT; CDR3: CSVEEGQGPGNTIYF
J: TRBJ2-5; size: few; D: TRBD2; V: TRBV11-3; DNA: TGTGCCAGCAGTCCGGGGGGGAGGGAGACCCAGTACTTC; CDR3: CASSPGGRETQYF
J: TRBJ1-5; size: NA; D: TRBD1; V: TRBV4-1; DNA: TGCGCCAGCAGCCAAGATAGAGGGACAGGGGTAAATCAGCCCCAGCATTTT; CDR3: CASSQDRGTGVNQPQHF
J: TRBJ2-1; size: NA; D: NA; V: TRBV6-5; DNA: TGTGCCAGCAGTACCAGGGACATTGGGTTCTTC; CDR3: CASSTRDIGFF
J: TRBJ1-4; size: NA; D: TRBD1; V: TRBV2; DNA: TGTGCCAGCACCCTAGACAGGGCGGCAACCAATGAAAAACTGTTTTTT; CDR3: CASTLDRAATNEKLFF
J: TRBJ1-6; size: NA; D: NA; V: TRBV4-3; DNA: TGCGCCAGCAGCCAAGACCGGGGGTCCTATAATTCACCCCTCCACTTT; CDR3: CASSQDRGSYNSPLHF
J: TRBJ1-1; size: NA; D: TRBD1; V: TRBV7-6; DNA: TGTGCCAGCAGCCAAGGGACAGGGAGTACTGAAGCTTTCTTT; CDR3: CASSQGTGSTEAFF
J: TRBJ2-5; size: NA; D: NA; V: TRBV12-2; DNA: TGTGCAAGTCGCCTTGCGGGGCCGGAGACCCAGTACTTC; CDR3: CASRLAGPETQYF
J: TRBJ2-6; size: NA; D: NA; V: TRBV5-1; DNA: TGCGCCAGCAGCTTGGAAGAGTCCTTTTACTCTGGGGCCAACGTCCTGACTTTC; CDR3: CASSLEESFYSGANVLTF
J: TRBJ1-1; size: NA; D: TRBD1; V: TRBV18; DNA: TGTGCCAGCTCACAGGACAGGGGGGGACTCGAAGCTTTCTTT; CDR3: CASSQDRGGLEAFF
J: TRBJ2-7; size: NA; D: NA; V: TRBV5-1; DNA: TGCGCCAGCAGCTTGGGACAGATCTACGAGCAGTACTTC; CDR3: CASSLGQIYEQYF
J: TRBJ1-3; size: NA; D: TRBD1; V: TRBV4-1; DNA: TGCGCCAGCAGCTCAGGGGGCTCTGGAAACACCATATATTTT; CDR3: CASSSGGSGNTIYF
J: TRBJ2-1; size: NA; D: NA; V: TRBV5-8; DNA: TGTGCCAGCAGCTTTCAGGGTAATGAGCAGTTCTTC; CDR3: CASSFQGNEQFF
J: TRBJ2-1; size: NA; D: TRBD2; V: TRBV28; DNA: TGTGCCAGCAGTCCCTACACTAGCGGGACAACCAGGGGTAATGAGCAGTTCTTC; CDR3: CASSPYTSGTTRGNEQFF
J: TRBJ1-5; size: NA; D: NA; V: TRBV6-5; DNA: TGTGCCAGCAGTAAAGGACAGAGAAATCAGCCCCAGCATTTT; CDR3: CASSKGQRNQPQHF
J: TRBJ2-7; size: NA; D: NA; V: TRBV7-2; DNA: TGTGCCAGCAGCTTGGGGACTGGGATGGGCGAGCAGTACTTC; CDR3: CASSLGTGMGEQYF
J: TRBJ2-2; size: NA; D: NA; V: TRBV6-5; DNA: TGTGCCAGCAAGAGGGGGACCGGGGAGCTGTTTTTT; CDR3: CASKRGTGELFF
J: TRBJ1-2; size: few; D: TRBD1; V: TRBV19; DNA: TGTGCCAGTAGGATGGACAGGGGGCTGGATGGCTACACCTTC; CDR3: CASRMDRGLDGYTF
J: TRBJ1-2; size: NA; D: NA; V: TRBV11-2; DNA: TGTGCCAGCAGCTTAAGCCAGGTCTATGGCTACACCTTC; CDR3: CASSLSQVYGYTF